One and the same sample provided the 23 T cell receptor beta chains below, sequenced in a study of GPR56 and killer-like receptors on CD4 memory cells. Cells were FACS-enriched into one of five CD4+ populations defined by killer cell lectin-like receptor and GPR56 expression. TCRdb reprocessed the reads and stores each CDR3 protein as one record, lacking DNA. The listing records 2,400 or so distinct CDR3 sequences. The sample consisted of memory CD4+ T cells from blood. All receptors derive from a human donor in good health.

By frequency, this clonotype is large. CDR3 sequence reads: CASTPYRGKGTGELFF. The chain is built from TRBV27 and TRBJ2-2; with no DNA, the TCRdb D assignment of TRBD1 cannot be verified. The CDR3 has 16 residues. Germline CDR1 is MNHEY and CDR2 is SMNVEV (reference sequence).

The chain joins TRBV25-1 to TRBJ1-2; TCRdb outputs TRBD1, but without DNA this stays unchecked. The CDR3 loop spans 18 amino acids. Per germline, CDR1 MGHDK and CDR2 SYGVNS. The CDR3: CASSPIGTGGAPNYGYTF.

Considering frequency, this clonotype is medium-sized. The rearrangement links TRBV11-3 to TRBJ2-2; TCRdb's assignment of TRBD1 cannot be checked, as there is no DNA. CDR3 length: 15 amino acids. In germline, CDR1 is SGHNT, CDR2 YENEEA. CDR3: CASSSGTGRPGELFF.

By frequency, this clonotype registers medium-sized. This chain joins TRBV5-6 and TRBJ1-6. Germline CDR1 and CDR2: SGHDT and YYEEEE. The CDR3 consists of 14 residues. CDR3 sequence reads: CASSLRGYNSPLHF.

V and J are TRBV20-1 and TRBJ1-5; lacking DNA, the TRBD1 call made by TCRdb goes unchecked. CDR1 is DFQATT and CDR2 is SNEGSKA in the germline V gene (reference sequence). CDR3 size: 15 residues. CDR3 region: CSAKDGTYSNQPQHF.

V gene TRBV5-4 combines with J gene TRBJ2-7; without DNA, the TCRdb call of TRBD2 cannot be checked. This CDR3 spans 17 amino acids. The germline CDR1 and CDR2 sequences are SGHNT and YYREEE (reference sequence). This CDR3 is CASSFQRGPPRLYEQYF.

The J gene is TRBJ2-7, the V gene TRBV6-2 or TRBV6-3. The CDR3 spans 15 residues. The germline V gene encodes CDR1 MNHEY and CDR2 SVGEGT. The CDR3 region is CASSYSTGNLYEQYF.

This clonotype is labeled large based on frequency. The chain employs TRBV6-2 or TRBV6-3 and TRBJ1-1; TCRdb's assignment of TRBD1 cannot be checked, as there is no DNA. This CDR3 is 13 amino acids long. CDR1 and CDR2 from the germline V gene are MNHEY and SVGEGT. CDR3 protein: CASKDYRDTEAFF.

J is TRBJ1-1 and V is TRBV20-1. The CDR3 spans 17 residues. CDR1 and CDR2 (germline): DFQATT, SNEGSKA (reference sequence). The CDR3 reads CSAREGISRGRNTEAFF.

CDR3: CSARDSRLAGRFTDTQYF. The chain is built from TRBV20-1 and TRBJ2-3; TCRdb outputs TRBD2, but without DNA this stays unchecked. The CDR3 has 18 residues. Germline V gene sequence: CDR1 DFQATT, CDR2 SNEGSKA (reference sequence).

According to its frequency, this clonotype is medium-sized. The chain carries TRBV7-2 and TRBJ2-5; TCRdb's assignment of TRBD1 cannot be checked, as there is no DNA. Germline loops: CDR1 SGHTA, CDR2 FQGNSA. This CDR3 is 15 amino acids long. This CDR3 is CASRLQHGIQETQYF.

This clonotype registers medium-sized by frequency. V usage is TRBV7-2 and J usage is TRBJ2-7; TCRdb's D call, TRBD2, is unchecked because there is no DNA. CDR3 length equals 16 residues. Germline V gives CDR1 SGHTA, CDR2 FQGNSA. The CDR3 spells CASSFRGGAGSYEQYF.

This clonotype ranks as medium-sized in terms of frequency. This chain connects TRBV6-5 to TRBJ1-1. CDR1 is MNHEY, CDR2 SVGAGI, per germline. CDR3 length: 14 residues. The CDR3 region is CASTNHVGWIEAFF.

This clonotype registers large by frequency. The chain combines TRBV10-3 with TRBJ2-3; TCRdb's D call of TRBD2 is untestable without DNA. Germline loops: CDR1 ENHRY, CDR2 SYGVKD. The CDR3 runs to 17 residues. The CDR3 region is CAISEGGLAGATDTQYF.

The J gene is TRBJ2-3, the V gene TRBV7-2; TCRdb calls TRBD2, which cannot be checked without DNA. The CDR3 is 15 amino acids. CDR1 and CDR2 (germline): SGHTA, FQGNSA. The CDR3 loop reads CASSPPGPSTDTQYF.

This clonotype ranks as medium-sized (0.01 to 0.1%) in terms of frequency. V and J are TRBV12-3 or TRBV12-4 and TRBJ2-1; the D call of TRBD2 rests on TCRdb alone, since no DNA is present to check it. The CDR3 runs 16 residues. The CDR3 loop is CASSLGTPMTDNEQFF.

Judged by frequency, this clonotype is large (0.1 to 1%). The chain recombines TRBV7-2 with TRBJ1-1. CDR3 length: 14 amino acids. Germline V gene sequence: CDR1 SGHTA, CDR2 FQGNSA. CDR3 in amino acids: CASSRTLMNTEAFF.

This clonotype is labeled large based on frequency. The rearrangement uses TRBV6-2 or TRBV6-3 and TRBJ1-5. Germline V gene data show CDR1 as MNHEY and CDR2 as SVGEGT. The CDR3 sequence is 16 residues long. The CDR3 loop reads CASSYSVGLVGQPQHF.

Measured by frequency, this clonotype is medium-sized. This chain connects TRBV10-3 to TRBJ2-7; TCRdb's assignment of TRBD2 cannot be checked, as there is no DNA. The CDR3 runs to 17 residues. Looked up from germline, CDR1 is ENHRY and CDR2 is SYGVKD. The CDR3 region is CAISESLAGNRSYEQYF.

Measured by frequency, this clonotype is medium-sized (0.01 to 0.1%). The chain is built from TRBV27 and TRBJ2-3; TCRdb outputs TRBD2, but without DNA this stays unchecked. Germline V gene lookup returns CDR1 MNHEY and CDR2 SMNVEV (reference sequence). CDR3 length: 15 residues. The CDR3 sequence is CASGSGGVVADTQYF.

This CDR3 is CSARHLPGTGAEAFF. This sequence joins TRBV20-1 and TRBJ1-1; absent DNA, TCRdb's TRBD1 call cannot be checked. CDR1 DFQATT and CDR2 SNEGSKA come from the germline V gene (reference sequence). CDR3 length: 15 amino acids.

By frequency, this clonotype is large. J is TRBJ1-1 and V is TRBV27; checking the TCRdb D call of TRBD1 is not possible without DNA. This CDR3 region has 17 residues. The germline CDR1 and CDR2 sequences are MNHEY and SMNVEV (reference sequence). The CDR3 is CASRRRRTGEMNTEAFF.

The rearrangement uses TRBV4-1 and TRBJ2-5; as DNA is missing, the TRBD1 call by TCRdb cannot be tested. From germline, CDR1 is MGHRA and CDR2 YSYEKL. This CDR3 has 15 amino acids. The CDR3 sequence is CASSQVGTAQETQYF.